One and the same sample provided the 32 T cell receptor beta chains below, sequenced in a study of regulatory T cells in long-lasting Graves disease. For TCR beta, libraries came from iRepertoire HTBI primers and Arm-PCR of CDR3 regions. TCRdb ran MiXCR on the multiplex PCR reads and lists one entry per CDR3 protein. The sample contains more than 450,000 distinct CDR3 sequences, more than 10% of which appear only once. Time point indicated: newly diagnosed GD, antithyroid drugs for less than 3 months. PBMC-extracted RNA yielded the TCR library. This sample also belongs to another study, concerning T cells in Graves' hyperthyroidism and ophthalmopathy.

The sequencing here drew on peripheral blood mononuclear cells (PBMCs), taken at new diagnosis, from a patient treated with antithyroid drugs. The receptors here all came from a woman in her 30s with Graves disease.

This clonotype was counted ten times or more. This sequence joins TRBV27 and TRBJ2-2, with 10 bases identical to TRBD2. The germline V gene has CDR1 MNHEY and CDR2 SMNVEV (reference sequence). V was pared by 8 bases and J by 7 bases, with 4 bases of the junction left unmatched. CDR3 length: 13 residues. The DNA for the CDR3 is TGTGCCAGCGCTAGCGGGAGCTACGGGGAGCTGTTTTTT. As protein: CASASGSYGELFF.

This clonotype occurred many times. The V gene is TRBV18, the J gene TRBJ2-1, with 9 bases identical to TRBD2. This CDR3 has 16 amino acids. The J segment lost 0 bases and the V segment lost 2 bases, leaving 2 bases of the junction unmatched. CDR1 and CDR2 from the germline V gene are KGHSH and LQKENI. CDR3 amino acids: CASSPIAGASYNEQFF. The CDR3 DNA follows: TGTGCCAGCTCACCAATAGCGGGAGCCTCCTACAATGAGCAGTTCTTC.

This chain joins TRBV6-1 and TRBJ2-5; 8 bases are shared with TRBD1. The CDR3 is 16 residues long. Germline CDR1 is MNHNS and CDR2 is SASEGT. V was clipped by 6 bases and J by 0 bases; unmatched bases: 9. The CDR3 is CASRRRRDRNQETQYF. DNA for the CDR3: TGTGCCAGCAGGCGACGTAGGGACAGGAACCAAGAGACCCAGTACTTC.

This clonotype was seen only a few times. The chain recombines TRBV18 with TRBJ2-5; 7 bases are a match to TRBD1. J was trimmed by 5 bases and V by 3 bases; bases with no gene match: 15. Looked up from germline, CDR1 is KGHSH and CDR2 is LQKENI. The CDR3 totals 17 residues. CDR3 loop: CASSPRGRVFDVETQYF. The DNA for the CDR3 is TGTGCCAGCTCACCGAGGGGGCGCGTATTCGATGTGGAGACCCAGTACTTC.

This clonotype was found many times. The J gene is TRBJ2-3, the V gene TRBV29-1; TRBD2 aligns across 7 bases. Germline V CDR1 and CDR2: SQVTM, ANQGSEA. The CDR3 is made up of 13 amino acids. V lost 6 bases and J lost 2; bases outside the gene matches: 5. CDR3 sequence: CSVPSGNTDTQYF. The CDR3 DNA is TGCAGCGTCCCTAGCGGAAACACAGATACGCAGTATTTT.

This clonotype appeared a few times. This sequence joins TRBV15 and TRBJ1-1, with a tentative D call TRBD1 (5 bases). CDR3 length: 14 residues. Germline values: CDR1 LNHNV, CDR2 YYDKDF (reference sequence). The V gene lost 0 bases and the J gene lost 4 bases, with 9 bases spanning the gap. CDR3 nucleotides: TGTGCCACCAGCAGAGAGGGGGGGACCACTGAAGCTTTCTTT. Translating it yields CATSREGGTTEAFF.

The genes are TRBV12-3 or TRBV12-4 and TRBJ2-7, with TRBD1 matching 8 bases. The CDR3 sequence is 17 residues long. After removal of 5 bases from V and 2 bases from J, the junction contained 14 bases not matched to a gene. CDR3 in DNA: TGTGCCAGCAGTGACCCCCGGGGGACAGGAACACCCTACGAGCAGTACTTC. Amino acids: CASSDPRGTGTPYEQYF.

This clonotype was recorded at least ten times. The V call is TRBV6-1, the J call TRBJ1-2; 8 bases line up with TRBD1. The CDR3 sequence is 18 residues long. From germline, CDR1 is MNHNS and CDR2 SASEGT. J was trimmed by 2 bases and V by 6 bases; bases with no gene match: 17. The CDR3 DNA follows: TGTGCCAGCAGGCTTACGGCCGACAGGGGCCAGGGGAACTATGGCTACACCTTC. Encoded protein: CASRLTADRGQGNYGYTF.

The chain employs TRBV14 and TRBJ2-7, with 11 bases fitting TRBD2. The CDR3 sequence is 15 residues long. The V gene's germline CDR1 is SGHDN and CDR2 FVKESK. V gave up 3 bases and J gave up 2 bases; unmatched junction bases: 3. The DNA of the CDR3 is TGTGCCAGCAGCCACGGGACTAGCGGAACCTACGAGCAGTACTTC. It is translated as CASSHGTSGTYEQYF.

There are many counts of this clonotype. CDR3 coding DNA: TGTGCCAGCAGCTCCCAACGGACAGAGAACACCGGGGAGCTGTTTTTT. The encoded protein is CASSSQRTENTGELFF. The V and J genes are TRBV7-2 and TRBJ2-2; TRBD1 is a possible D gene (6 bases). Trimming took 4 bases from V and 1 from J, leaving 13 bases between them. CDR3 length: 16 amino acids. Germline V gene sequence: CDR1 SGHTA, CDR2 FQGNSA. The full variable domain, rest sourced from reference TRBV7-2 and TRBJ2-2, is GAGVSQSPSNKVTEKGKDVELRCDPISGHTALYWYRQSLGQGLEFLIYFQGNSAPDKSGLPSDRFSAERTGGSVSTLTIQRTQQEDSAVYLCASSSQRTENTGELFFGEGSRLTVL.

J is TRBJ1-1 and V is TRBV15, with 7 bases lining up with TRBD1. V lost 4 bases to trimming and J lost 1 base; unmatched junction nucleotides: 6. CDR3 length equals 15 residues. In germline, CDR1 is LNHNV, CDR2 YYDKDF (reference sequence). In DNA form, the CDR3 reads TGTGCCACCAGCAAAACAGGGGCGGGGAACACTGAAGCTTTCTTT. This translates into CATSKTGAGNTEAFF.

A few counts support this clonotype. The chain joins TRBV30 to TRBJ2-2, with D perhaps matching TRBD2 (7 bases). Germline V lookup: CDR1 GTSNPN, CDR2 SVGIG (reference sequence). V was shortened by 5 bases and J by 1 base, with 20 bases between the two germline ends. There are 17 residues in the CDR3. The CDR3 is CAWDGGGARVNTGELFF. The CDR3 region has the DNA TGTGCCTGGGATGGGGGGGGGGCAAGGGTGAACACCGGGGAGCTGTTTTTT. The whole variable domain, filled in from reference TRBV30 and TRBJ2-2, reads SQTIHQWPATLVQPVGSPLSLECTVEGTSNPNLYWYRQAAGRGLQLLFYSVGIGQISSEVPQNLSASRPQDRQFILSSKKLLLSDSGFYLCAWDGGGARVNTGELFFGEGSRLTVL.

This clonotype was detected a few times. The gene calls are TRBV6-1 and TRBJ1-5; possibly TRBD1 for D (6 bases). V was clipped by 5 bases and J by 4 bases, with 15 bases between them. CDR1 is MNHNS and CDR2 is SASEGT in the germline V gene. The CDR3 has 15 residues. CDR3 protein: CASSHAGGANQPQHF. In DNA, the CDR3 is TGTGCCAGCAGTCACGCCGGGGGGGCGAATCAGCCCCAGCATTTT.

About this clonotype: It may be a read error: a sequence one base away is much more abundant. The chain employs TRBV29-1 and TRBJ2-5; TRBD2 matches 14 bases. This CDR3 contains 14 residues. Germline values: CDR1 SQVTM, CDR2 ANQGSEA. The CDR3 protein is CSPRLAGGGNEQLF. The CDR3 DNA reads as TGCAGCCCCCGACTAGCGGGAGGGGGGAATGAGCAGCTCTTC.

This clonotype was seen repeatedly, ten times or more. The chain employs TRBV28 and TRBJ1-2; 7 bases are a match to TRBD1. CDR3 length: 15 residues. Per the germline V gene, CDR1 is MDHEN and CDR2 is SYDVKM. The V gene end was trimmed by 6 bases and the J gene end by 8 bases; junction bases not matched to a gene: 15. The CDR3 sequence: CASRPLLGQSLGYTF. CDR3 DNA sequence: TGTGCCAGCAGACCCTTGTTGGGACAGTCTCTCGGCTACACCTTC.

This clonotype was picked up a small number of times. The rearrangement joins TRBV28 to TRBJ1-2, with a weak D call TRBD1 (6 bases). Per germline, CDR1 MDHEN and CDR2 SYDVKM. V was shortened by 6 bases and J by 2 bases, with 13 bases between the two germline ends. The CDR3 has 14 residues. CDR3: CASREGGSNYGYTF. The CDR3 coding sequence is TGTGCCAGCAGAGAGGGGGGCTCCAACTATGGCTACACCTTC.

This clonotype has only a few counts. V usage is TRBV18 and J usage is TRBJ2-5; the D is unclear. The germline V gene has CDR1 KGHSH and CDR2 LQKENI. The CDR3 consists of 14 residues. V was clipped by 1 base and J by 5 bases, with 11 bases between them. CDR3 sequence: CASSPQKGRETQYF. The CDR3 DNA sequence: TGTGCCAGCTCACCACAGAAGGGCAGGGAGACCCAGTACTTC.

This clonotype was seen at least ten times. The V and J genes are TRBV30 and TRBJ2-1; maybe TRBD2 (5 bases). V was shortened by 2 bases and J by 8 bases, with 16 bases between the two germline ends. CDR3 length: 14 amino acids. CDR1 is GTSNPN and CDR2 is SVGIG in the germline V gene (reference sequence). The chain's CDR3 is CAWSKGVGGDEQFF. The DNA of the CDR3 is TGTGCCTGGAGTAAGGGAGTGGGTGGGGATGAGCAGTTCTTC.

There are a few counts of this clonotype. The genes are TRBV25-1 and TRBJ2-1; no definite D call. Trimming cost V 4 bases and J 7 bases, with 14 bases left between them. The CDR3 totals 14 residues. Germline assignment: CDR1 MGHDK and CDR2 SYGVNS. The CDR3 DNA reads TGTGCCAGCAGTGCAACGGAACAGCTAAATGAGCAGTTCTTC. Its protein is CASSATEQLNEQFF.

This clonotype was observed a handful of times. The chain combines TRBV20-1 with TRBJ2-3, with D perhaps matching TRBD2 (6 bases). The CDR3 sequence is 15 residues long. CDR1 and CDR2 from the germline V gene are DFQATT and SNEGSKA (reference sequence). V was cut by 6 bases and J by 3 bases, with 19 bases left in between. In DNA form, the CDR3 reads TGCAGTGCCACGACGGGGTGGGGGGAGACAGATACGCAGTATTTT. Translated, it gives CSATTGWGETDTQYF.

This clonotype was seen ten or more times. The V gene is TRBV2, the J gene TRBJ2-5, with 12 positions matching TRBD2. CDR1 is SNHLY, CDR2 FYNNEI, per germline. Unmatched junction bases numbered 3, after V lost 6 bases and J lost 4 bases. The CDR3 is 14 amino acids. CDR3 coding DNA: TGTGCCAGCAGCCCGACTAGCGGGAGAGAGACCCAGTACTTC. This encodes CASSPTSGRETQYF.

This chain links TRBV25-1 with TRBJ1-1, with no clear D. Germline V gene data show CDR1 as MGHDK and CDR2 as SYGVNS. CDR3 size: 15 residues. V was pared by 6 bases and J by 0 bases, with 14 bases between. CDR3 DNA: TGTGCCAGCAGAAGAACGGGCCGTCTGAACACTGAAGCTTTCTTT. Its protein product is CASRRTGRLNTEAFF. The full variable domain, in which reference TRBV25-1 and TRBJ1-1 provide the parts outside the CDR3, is EADIYQTPRYLVIGTGKKITLECSQTMGHDKMYWYQQDPGMELHLIHYSYGVNSTEKGDLSSESTVSRIRTEHFPLTLESARPSHTSQYLCASRRTGRLNTEAFFGQGTRLTVV.

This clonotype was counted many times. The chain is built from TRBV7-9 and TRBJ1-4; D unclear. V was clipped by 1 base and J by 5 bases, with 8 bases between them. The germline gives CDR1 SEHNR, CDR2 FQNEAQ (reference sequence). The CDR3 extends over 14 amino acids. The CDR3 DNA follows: TGTGCCAGCAGCTTAGTGGCGGCGAATGAAAAACTGTTTTTT. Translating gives CASSLVAANEKLFF. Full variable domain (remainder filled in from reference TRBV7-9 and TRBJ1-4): DTGVSQNPRHKITKRGQNVTFRCDPISEHNRLYWYRQTLGQGPEFLTYFQNEAQLEKSRLLSDRFSAERPKGSFSTLEIQRTEQGDSAMYLCASSLVAANEKLFFGSGTQLSVL.

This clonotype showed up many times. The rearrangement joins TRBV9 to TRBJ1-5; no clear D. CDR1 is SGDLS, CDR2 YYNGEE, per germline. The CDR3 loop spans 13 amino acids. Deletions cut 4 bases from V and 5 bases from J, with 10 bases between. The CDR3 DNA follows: TGTGCCAGCAGCTTAACCCCCCATCAGCCCCAGCATTTT. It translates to CASSLTPHQPQHF.

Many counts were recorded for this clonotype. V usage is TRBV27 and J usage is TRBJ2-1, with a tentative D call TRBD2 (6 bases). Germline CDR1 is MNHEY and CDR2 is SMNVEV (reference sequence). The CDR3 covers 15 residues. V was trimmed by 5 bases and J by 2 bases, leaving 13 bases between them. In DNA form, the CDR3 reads TGTGCCAGCAGTCCGCGGGGACTCGCCTACAATGAGCAGTTCTTC. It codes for CASSPRGLAYNEQFF.

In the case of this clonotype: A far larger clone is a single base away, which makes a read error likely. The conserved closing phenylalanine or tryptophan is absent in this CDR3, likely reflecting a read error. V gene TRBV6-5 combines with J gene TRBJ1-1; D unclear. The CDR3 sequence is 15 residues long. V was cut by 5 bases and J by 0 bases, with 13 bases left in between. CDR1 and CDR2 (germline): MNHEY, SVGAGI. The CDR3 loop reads CASSPSGGMNTEAFL. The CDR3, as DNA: TGTGCCAGCAGTCCGAGTGGAGGAATGAACACTGAAGCTTTCCTT.

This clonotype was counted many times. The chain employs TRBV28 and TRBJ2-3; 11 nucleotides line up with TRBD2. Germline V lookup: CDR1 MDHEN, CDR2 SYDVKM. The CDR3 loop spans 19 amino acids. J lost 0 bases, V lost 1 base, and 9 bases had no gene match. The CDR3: CASSLSGLAVRSSTDTQYF. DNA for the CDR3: TGTGCCAGCAGTTTATCGGGACTAGCGGTACGATCTAGCACAGATACGCAGTATTTT.

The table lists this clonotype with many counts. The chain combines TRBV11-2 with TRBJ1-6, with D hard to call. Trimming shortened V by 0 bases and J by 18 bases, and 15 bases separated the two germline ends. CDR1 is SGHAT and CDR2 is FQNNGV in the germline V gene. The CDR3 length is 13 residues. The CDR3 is CASSLELGTGSHF. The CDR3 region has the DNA TGTGCCAGCAGCTTAGAGCTCGGTACCGGTTCCCACTTT. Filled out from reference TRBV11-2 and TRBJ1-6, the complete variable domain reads EAGVAQSPRYKIIEKRQSVAFWCNPISGHATLYWYQQILGQGPKLLIQFQNNGVVDDSQLPKDRFSAERLKGVDSTLKIQPAKLEDSAVYLCASSLELGTGSHFGNGTRLTVT.

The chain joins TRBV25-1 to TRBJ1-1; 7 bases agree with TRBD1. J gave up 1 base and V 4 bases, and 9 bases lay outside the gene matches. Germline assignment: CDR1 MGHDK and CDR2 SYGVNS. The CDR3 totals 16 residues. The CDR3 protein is CASSAYEGGPNTEAFF. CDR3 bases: TGTGCCAGCAGTGCTTATGAAGGGGGCCCGAACACTGAAGCTTTCTTT. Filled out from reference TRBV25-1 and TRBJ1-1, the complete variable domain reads EADIYQTPRYLVIGTGKKITLECSQTMGHDKMYWYQQDPGMELHLIHYSYGVNSTEKGDLSSESTVSRIRTEHFPLTLESARPSHTSQYLCASSAYEGGPNTEAFFGQGTRLTVV.

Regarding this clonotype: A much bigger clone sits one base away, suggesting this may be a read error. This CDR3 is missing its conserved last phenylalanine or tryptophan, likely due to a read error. The CDR3 DNA sequence: TGCGCCAGCAGCAAGAATTCGCGACAGGGGTGGAATGAGCAGTTCCTC. Amino acid sequence: CASSKNSRQGWNEQFL. The chain joins TRBV5-1 to TRBJ2-1; 8 positions match TRBD1. The V gene's germline CDR1 is SGHRS and CDR2 YFSETQ. V was clipped by 4 bases and J by 7 bases; unmatched bases: 13. The CDR3 has 16 amino acids.

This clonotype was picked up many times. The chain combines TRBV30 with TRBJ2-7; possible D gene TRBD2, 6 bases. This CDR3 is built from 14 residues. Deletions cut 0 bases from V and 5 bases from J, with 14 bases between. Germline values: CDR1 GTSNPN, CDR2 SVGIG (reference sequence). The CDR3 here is CAWSVRAGVNEQYF. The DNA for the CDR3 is TGTGCCTGGAGTGTAAGAGCGGGCGTCAACGAGCAGTACTTC.

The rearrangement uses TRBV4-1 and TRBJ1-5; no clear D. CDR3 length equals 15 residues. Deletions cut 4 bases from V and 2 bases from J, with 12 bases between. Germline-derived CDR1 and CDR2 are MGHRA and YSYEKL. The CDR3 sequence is CASSPLDGGNQPQHF. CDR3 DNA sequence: TGCGCCAGCAGCCCACTCGACGGGGGCAATCAGCCCCAGCATTTT.